This T cell receptor (beta chain) was profiled in a study of blood T cell repertoires in COVID-19. Study-wide background: Acute-phase and convalescent COVID-19 samples originated in the United States, Italy and Spain. From T cells, B-cell-depleted T cells, or PBMCs came the material, which was cDNA or gDNA.

This CDR3 has 15 amino acids. V lost 6 bases and J 3 bases, leaving 15 bases between the germline ends. Germline V CDR1 and CDR2: MDHEN, SYDVKM. Authors' methods: Amplification with reference gene primers provided the estimates of nucleated cell counts. Method: immunoSEQ multiplex PCR; TCRdb's copy keeps in-frame clones and lacks some. That table furnishes V, J and clone size, whereas the DNA furnished D and trimming. The repertoire holds 85,000 to 100,000 clones, with approximately 86% as singletons. Sequenced: peripheral blood. This receptor was taken from a woman between 55 and 75 years old in a cohort sampled during active or convalescent COVID-19. The chain has TRBV28 and TRBJ1-5; tentatively, D is TRBD1 (5 bases). CDR3: CASRMPGGANQPQHF. CDR3 nucleotides: TGTGCCAGCAGAATGCCAGGTGGGGCCAATCAGCCCCAGCATTTT.